What follows is one T cell receptor (beta chain) and its context. Trimming removed 5 bases at V and 5 bases at J, with 12 bases between. The CDR3 has 13 residues. Germline CDR1 reads MDHEN; CDR2 reads SYDVKM. The record originates from a study of cytotoxic CD8 clonotypes in ibrutinib-treated CLL. Sequenced by immunoSEQ multiplex PCR; TCRdb stores in-frame clones only, minus some. The sample has some 22,000 clones, under 85% seen once. This specimen was PBMCs, taken before ibrutinib treatment. This sequence joins TRBV28 and TRBJ1-2; D gene unclear. This clonotype was sampled from a human donor with chronic lymphocytic leukemia. The CDR3 reads CASSRTVAYGYTF. The CDR3 region has the DNA TGTGCCAGCAGTCGGACTGTTGCTTATGGCTACACCTTC.